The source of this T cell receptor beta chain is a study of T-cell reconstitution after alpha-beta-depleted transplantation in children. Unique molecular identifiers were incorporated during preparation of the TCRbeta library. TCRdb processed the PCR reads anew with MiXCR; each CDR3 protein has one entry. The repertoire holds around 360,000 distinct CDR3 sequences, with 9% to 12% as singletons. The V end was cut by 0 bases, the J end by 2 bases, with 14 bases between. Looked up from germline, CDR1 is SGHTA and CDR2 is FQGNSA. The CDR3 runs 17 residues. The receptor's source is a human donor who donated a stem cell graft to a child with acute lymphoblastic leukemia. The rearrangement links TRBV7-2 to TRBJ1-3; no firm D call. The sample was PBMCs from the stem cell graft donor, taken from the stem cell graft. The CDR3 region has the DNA TGTGCCAGCAGCTTAGCGCCCGTGGTGGAAACTGGAAACACCATATATTTT. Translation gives CASSLAPVVETGNTIYF.